The 4 T cell receptor beta chains reported below all come from one sample, sequenced in a study of blood T cell repertoires in COVID-19. Sequenced by immunoSEQ multiplex PCR; TCRdb stores in-frame clones only, minus some. The sample holds 70,000 to 100,000 clones, about 90% seen once. Sequencing was done on a sample of peripheral blood. These receptors were collected from a man between 45 and 60 years old with COVID-19, enrolled during active disease.

The chain recombines TRBV2 with TRBJ2-7; TRBD2 aligns across 13 bases. Per germline, CDR1 SNHLY and CDR2 FYNNEI. The CDR3 covers 16 residues. J lost 5 bases, V lost 2 bases, and 6 bases had no gene match. The CDR3 here is CASSEPGLAGKDEQYF. CDR3 sequence (DNA): TGTGCCAGCAGTGAACCGGGACTAGCGGGGAAGGACGAGCAGTACTTC.

V gene TRBV4-2 combines with J gene TRBJ2-2; 11 nucleotides align to TRBD2. CDR1 and CDR2 from the germline V gene are LGHNA and YNFKEQ. V was pared by 0 bases and J by 7 bases, with 10 bases of the junction left unmatched. There are 18 residues in the CDR3. The CDR3 loop is CASSQDPSASGGIGELFF. CDR3 in DNA: TGTGCCAGCAGCCAAGATCCCTCGGCTAGCGGGGGGATCGGGGAGCTGTTTTTT.

The chain recombines TRBV3-1 (or the pseudogene TRBV3-2) with TRBJ1-1; 7 bases are a match to TRBD1. The CDR3 has 13 residues. After removal of 0 bases from V and 11 bases from J, the junction contained 6 bases not matched to a gene. CDR1 is LGHDT, CDR2 YNNKEL, per germline (reference sequence). The CDR3 DNA is TGTGCCAGCAGCCAAGATCTGGGGACAGCGGCTTTCTTT. Residues: CASSQDLGTAAFF.

This chain links TRBV19 with TRBJ2-1; TRBD2 agrees at 9 bases. The CDR3 consists of 15 residues. Germline V gene data show CDR1 as LNHDA and CDR2 as SQIVND (reference sequence). The trim removed 4 bases at V and 0 bases at J, leaving 1 base unmatched. The CDR3 sequence: CASSRLADSYNEQFF. CDR3 nucleotide sequence: TGTGCCAGTAGTAGACTAGCGGACTCCTACAATGAGCAGTTCTTC.